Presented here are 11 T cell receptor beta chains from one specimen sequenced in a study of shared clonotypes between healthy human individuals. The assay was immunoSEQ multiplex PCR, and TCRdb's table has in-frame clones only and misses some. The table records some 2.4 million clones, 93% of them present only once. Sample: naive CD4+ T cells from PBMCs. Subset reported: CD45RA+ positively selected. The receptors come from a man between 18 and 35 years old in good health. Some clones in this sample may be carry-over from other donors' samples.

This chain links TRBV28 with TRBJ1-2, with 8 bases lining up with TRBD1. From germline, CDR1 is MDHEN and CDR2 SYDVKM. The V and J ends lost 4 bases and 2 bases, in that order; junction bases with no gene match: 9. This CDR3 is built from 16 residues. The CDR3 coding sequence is TGTGCCAGCAGTTCACCCAGGGGGCGGGCCAACTATGGCTACACCTTC. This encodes CASSSPRGRANYGYTF.

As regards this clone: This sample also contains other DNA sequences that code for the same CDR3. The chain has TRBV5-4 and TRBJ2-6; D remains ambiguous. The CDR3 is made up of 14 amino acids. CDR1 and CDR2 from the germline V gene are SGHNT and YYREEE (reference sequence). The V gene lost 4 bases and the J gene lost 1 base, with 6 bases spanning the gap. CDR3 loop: CASSLESGANVLTF. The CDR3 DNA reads TGTGCCAGCAGCCTTGAATCTGGGGCCAACGTCCTGACTTTC. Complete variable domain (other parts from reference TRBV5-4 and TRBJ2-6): ETGVTQSPTHLIKTRGQQVTLRCSSQSGHNTVSWYQQALGQGPQFIFQYYREEENGRGNFPPRFSGLQFPNYSSELNVNALELDDSALYLCASSLESGANVLTFGAGSRLTVL.

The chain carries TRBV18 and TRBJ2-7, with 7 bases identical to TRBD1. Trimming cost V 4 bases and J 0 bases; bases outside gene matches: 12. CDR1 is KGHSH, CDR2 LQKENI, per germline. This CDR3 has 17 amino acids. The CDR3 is CASSRIPPGQLSYEQYF. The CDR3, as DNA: TGTGCCAGCTCACGTATACCACCGGGACAGCTCTCCTACGAGCAGTACTTC.

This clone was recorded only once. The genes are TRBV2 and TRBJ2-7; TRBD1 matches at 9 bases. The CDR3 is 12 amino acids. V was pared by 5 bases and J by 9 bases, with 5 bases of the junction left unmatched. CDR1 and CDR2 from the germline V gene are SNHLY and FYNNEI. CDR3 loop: CASSWTGDVQYF. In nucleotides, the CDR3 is TGTGCCAGCAGTTGGACAGGGGATGTGCAGTACTTC.

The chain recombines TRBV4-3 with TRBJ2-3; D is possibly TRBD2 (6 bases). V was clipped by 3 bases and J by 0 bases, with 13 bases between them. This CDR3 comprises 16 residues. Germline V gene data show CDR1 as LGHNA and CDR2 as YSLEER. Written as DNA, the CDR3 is TGCGCCAGCAGCCAGAGATTAGCGGTCAGCACAGATACGCAGTATTTT. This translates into CASSQRLAVSTDTQYF.

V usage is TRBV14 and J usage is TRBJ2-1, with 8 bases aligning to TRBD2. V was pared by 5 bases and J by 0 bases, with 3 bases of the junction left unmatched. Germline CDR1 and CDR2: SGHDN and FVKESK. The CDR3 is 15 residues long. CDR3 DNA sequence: TGTGCCAGCAGCAAGGGACTAGGCTCCTACAATGAGCAGTTCTTC. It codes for CASSKGLGSYNEQFF.

The CDR3 spells CASSRGTTNTEAFF. The CDR3 DNA reads TGTGCCAGTAGTAGGGGGACCACGAACACTGAAGCTTTCTTT. The chain carries TRBV19 and TRBJ1-1; D is perhaps TRBD1 (5 bases). There are 14 residues in the CDR3. The V and J ends lost 4 bases and 1 base respectively, with 10 bases between them. Germline values: CDR1 LNHDA, CDR2 SQIVND (reference sequence).

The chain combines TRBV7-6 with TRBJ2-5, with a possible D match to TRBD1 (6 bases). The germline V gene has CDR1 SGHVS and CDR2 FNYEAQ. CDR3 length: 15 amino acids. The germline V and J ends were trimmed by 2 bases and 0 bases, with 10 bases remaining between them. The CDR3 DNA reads TGTGCCAGCAGCTTAAGGCAGGGGTACCAAGAGACCCAGTACTTC. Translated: CASSLRQGYQETQYF.

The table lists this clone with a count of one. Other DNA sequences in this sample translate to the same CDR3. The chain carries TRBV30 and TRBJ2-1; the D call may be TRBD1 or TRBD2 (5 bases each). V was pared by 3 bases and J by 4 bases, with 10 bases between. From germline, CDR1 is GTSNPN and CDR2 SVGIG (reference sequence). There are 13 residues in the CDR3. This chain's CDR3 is CAWSRGAYNEQFF. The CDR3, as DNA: TGTGCCTGGAGCCGGGGCGCTTACAATGAGCAGTTCTTC.

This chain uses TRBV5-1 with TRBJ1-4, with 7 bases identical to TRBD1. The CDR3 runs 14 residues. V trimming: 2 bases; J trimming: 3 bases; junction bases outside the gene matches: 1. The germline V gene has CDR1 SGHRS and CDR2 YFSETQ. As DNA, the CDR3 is TGCGCCAGCAGCTTCGACAGGGCTAATGAAAAACTGTTTTTT. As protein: CASSFDRANEKLFF.

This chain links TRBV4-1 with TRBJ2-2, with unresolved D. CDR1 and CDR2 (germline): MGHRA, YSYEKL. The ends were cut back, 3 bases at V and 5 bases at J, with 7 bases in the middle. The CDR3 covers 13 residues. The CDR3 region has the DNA TGCGCCAGCAGCCAGCAACTAACCGGGGAGCTGTTTTTT. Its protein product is CASSQQLTGELFF.